The 2 T cell receptor beta chains presented below share a single source sample, sequenced in a study of blood T cell repertoires in COVID-19. The assay was immunoSEQ multiplex PCR, and TCRdb's table has in-frame clones only and misses some. In the table there are a few hundred thousand clones, roughly 87% of which are singletons. Sequences were obtained from peripheral blood. The receptors shown here come from a man younger than 35 with active or convalescent COVID-19.

The gene calls are TRBV18 and TRBJ2-2, with TRBD2 identical over 11 bases. This CDR3 spans 17 amino acids. CDR1 KGHSH and CDR2 LQKENI come from the germline V gene. The trim removed 2 bases at V and 1 base at J, leaving 3 bases unmatched. The DNA of the CDR3 is TGTGCCAGCTCACCAAAAGGACTAGCGGGGAACACCGGGGAGCTGTTTTTT. It codes for CASSPKGLAGNTGELFF. The full variable domain, with the rest looked up from reference TRBV18 and TRBJ2-2, is NAGVMQNPRHLVRRRGQEARLRCSPMKGHSHVYWYRQLPEEGLKFMVYLQKENIIDESGMPKERFSAEFPKEGPSILRIQQVVRGDSAAYFCASSPKGLAGNTGELFFGEGSRLTVL.

This clone occurred once. The rearrangement uses TRBV7-2 and TRBJ2-5; 8 bases fit TRBD2. V shed 5 bases, J shed 6 bases, and the junction held 11 bases outside the gene matches. Per the germline V gene, CDR1 is SGHTA and CDR2 is FQGNSA. The CDR3 is 15 residues long. The CDR3 DNA sequence: TGTGCCAGCAGCCGTGGGGGGGGACTAGGGAAGACCCAGTACTTC. Protein: CASSRGGGLGKTQYF.